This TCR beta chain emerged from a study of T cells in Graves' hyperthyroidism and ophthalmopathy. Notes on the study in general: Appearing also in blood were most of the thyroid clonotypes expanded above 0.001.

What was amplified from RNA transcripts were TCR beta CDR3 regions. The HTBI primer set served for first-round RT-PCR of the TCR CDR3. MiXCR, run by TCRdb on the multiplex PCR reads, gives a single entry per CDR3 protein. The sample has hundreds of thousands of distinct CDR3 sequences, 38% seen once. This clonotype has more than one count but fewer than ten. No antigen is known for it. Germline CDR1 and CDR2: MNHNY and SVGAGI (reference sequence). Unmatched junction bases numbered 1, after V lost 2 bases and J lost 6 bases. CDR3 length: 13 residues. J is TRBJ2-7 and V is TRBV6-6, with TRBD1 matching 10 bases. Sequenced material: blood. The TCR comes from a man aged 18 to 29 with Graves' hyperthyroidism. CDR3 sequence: CASSYGTGVEQYF. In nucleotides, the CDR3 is TGTGCCAGCAGTTACGGGACAGGGGTCGAGCAGTACTTC.